This paragraph reports one T cell receptor beta chain. The source of the sample is a study of T cell responses to AZD1222 COVID-19 vaccine. Between the trimmed V and J ends, which lost 3 bases and 5 bases, there was a span of 17 bases. Germline V gives CDR1 LNHDA, CDR2 SQIVND (reference sequence). The CDR3 runs to 16 residues. Repertoires were generated with immunoSEQ multiplex PCR, while TCRdb's copy carries only in-frame clones and drops some. The sample yields 40,000 to 45,000 clones, under 85% seen once. Sequenced material: peripheral blood, taken on day 0 of AZD1222 vaccination. This TCR was sampled from an adult in good health. The rearrangement links TRBV19 to TRBJ2-1; tentatively, D is TRBD1 (5 bases). This CDR3 reads CASSIAAEWGHNEQFF. In DNA, the CDR3 is TGTGCCAGTAGTATTGCGGCGGAGTGGGGCCACAATGAGCAGTTCTTC.